The rows below give T cell receptor beta chains drawn from one sample of a study of blood T cell repertoires in COVID-19. The assay was immunoSEQ multiplex PCR, and TCRdb's table has in-frame clones only and misses some. The data contain some 67,000 clones, about 87% of them singletons. Sequenced: peripheral blood. All receptors derive from a man in his fifties with active COVID-19. CDR3s include the opening cysteine and the closing phenylalanine or tryptophan. D genes are given only for firm matches. Rows give clone size only sometimes, using once, few, many, or a class for an expanded clone.

D	size	V	J	CDR3	DNA
.	.	TRBV7-2	TRBJ2-7	CASSLGSLKTYEQYF	TGTGCCAGCAGCTTAGGGTCACTTAAAACCTACGAGCAGTACTTC
TRBD1	.	TRBV2	TRBJ1-2	CASSERTGYGYTF	TGTGCCAGCAGTGAAAGGACAGGTTATGGCTACACCTTC
TRBD2	.	TRBV30	TRBJ2-3	CAWSVWPLAGGPVGTDTQYF	TGTGCCTGGAGTGTATGGCCCCTAGCGGGAGGGCCAGTGGGGACAGATACGCAGTATTTT
TRBD1	few	TRBV3-1/TRBV3-2	TRBJ1-1	CASSPHRGTEAFF	TGTGCCAGCAGCCCGCACAGGGGAACTGAAGCTTTCTTT
.	.	TRBV7-8	TRBJ1-5	CASSLSGGGMANQPQHF	TGTGCCAGCAGCCTTAGTGGCGGGGGTATGGCCAATCAGCCCCAGCATTTT
TRBD2	.	TRBV28	TRBJ2-7	CASKAGGPYEQYF	TGTGCCAGCAAGGCGGGAGGCCCCTACGAGCAGTACTTC
TRBD2	.	TRBV19	TRBJ2-2	CASNWGGNTGELFF	TGTGCCAGTAATTGGGGGGGGAACACCGGGGAGCTGTTTTTT
TRBD2	medium-sized	TRBV7-3	TRBJ2-1	CASSLEGTSASSYNEQFF	TGTGCCAGCAGCTTAGAAGGGACTAGCGCGAGCTCCTACAATGAGCAGTTCTTC
TRBD2	.	TRBV11-3	TRBJ2-3	CASSFASGPDTQYF	TGTGCCAGCAGCTTCGCTAGCGGCCCAGATACGCAGTATTTT
.	.	TRBV10-3	TRBJ1-3	CAITQNVRGNTIYF	TGTGCCATCACCCAGAACGTTCGTGGAAACACCATATATTTT